This is a list of T cell receptor beta chains from one sample in a study of blood T cell repertoires in COVID-19. Generated by immunoSEQ multiplex PCR, the TCRdb table keeps only in-frame clones and is missing some. The sample records fewer than 350,000 clones, around 86% being singletons. The specimen sequenced was peripheral blood. Receptor source: a woman aged 55-69 years with active or convalescent COVID-19. Each CDR3 is given with its conserved first and last residue. A D gene is named only where the DNA matches it firmly. Size values are once, few and many counts, or a class for expanded clones, and some rows have none.

>.|TRBV7-3|TRBJ2-7|.
TGTGCCAGCAGCTTATATGATTCAGGGGCCTACGAGCAGTACTTC
CASSLYDSGAYEQYF
>.|TRBV4-1|TRBJ2-7|.
TGCGCCAGCAGCCAAGGCTCAGATGGCCGTCCGTGGCGGCACGAGCAGTACTTC
CASSQGSDGRPWRHEQYF
>TRBD1|TRBV5-1|TRBJ2-3|.
TGCGCCAGCAGCTTGAGGTCAGGGGGCGAAGATACGCAGTATTTT
CASSLRSGGEDTQYF
>TRBD1|TRBV4-3|TRBJ1-1|.
TGCGCCAGCAGTTACAGGGGGGTTGGCACTGAAGCTTTCTTT
CASSYRGVGTEAFF
>.|TRBV6-5|TRBJ1-5|.
TGTGCCAGCAGTTACCGCCCAGGGGCATGGAATCAGCCCCAGCATTTT
CASSYRPGAWNQPQHF
>TRBD2|TRBV7-3|TRBJ2-2|.
TGTGCCAGCAGCCCGACTAGCGGGGGAGGTACCGGGGAGCTGTTTTTT
CASSPTSGGGTGELFF
>TRBD1|TRBV6-2/TRBV6-3|TRBJ1-1|.
TGTGCCAGCAGTTACTGGGGACAGGAGTCTGAAGCTTTCTTT
CASSYWGQESEAFF
>TRBD1|TRBV5-6|TRBJ1-2|.
TGTGCCAGCAGCCAGGACAGGGGGCGTTTTGGCTACACCTTC
CASSQDRGRFGYTF
>TRBD2|TRBV7-9|TRBJ2-3|.
TGTGCCAGCAGCTTGGGATGGACTAGCCCAGATACGCAGTATTTT
CASSLGWTSPDTQYF
>.|TRBV19|TRBJ2-5|few
TGTGCCAGTAGGATCAGGGGCGTGGAGACCCAGTACTTC
CASRIRGVETQYF
>.|TRBV7-2|TRBJ1-3|.
TGTGCCAGCAGCTTCAGTCCAGTGACTGGAAGGGGCACCATATATTTT
CASSFSPVTGRGTIYF
>TRBD2|TRBV27|TRBJ2-5|.
TGTGCCAGCAGAATGGGACTAGCGGGACCCGGGGAGACCCAGTACTTC
CASRMGLAGPGETQYF
>TRBD1|TRBV7-2|TRBJ1-3|.
TGTGCCAGCAGCTTGGGGACAGGGATAAACACCATATATTTT
CASSLGTGINTIYF
>TRBD1|TRBV25-1|TRBJ1-1|many
TGTGCCAGCTCAGGGGGCCAGGGGAACACTGAAGCTTTCTTT
CASSGGQGNTEAFF
>.|TRBV21-1|TRBJ2-2|.
TGTGCCAGCAGCAAAGGCCTCGACGTGACAGGGTGCACCGGGGAGCTGTTTTTT
CASSKGLDVTGCTGELFF
>.|TRBV7-9|TRBJ2-5|.
TGTGCCAGCAGCTCCGTATACCGGGAGACCCAGTACTTC
CASSSVYRETQYF
>.|TRBV28|TRBJ1-2|medium-sized
TGTGCCAGCAGTTTACTACCCAGGGCCGGGCAAAGCGGCTACACCTTC
CASSLLPRAGQSGYTF
>.|TRBV2|TRBJ1-6|.
TGTGCCGGAAGGGGGGGGTATAATTCACCCCTCCACTTT
CAGRGGYNSPLHF
>TRBD1|TRBV29-1|TRBJ1-3|.
TGCAGCGTTGAATTAGGGGGCCATTCAACTTCCGGAAACACCATATATTTT
CSVELGGHSTSGNTIYF
>TRBD2|TRBV15|TRBJ2-1|.
TGTGCCACCAGCCGACGATCGGGGGGGCCGTACAATGAGCAGTTCTTC
CATSRRSGGPYNEQFF